This is a list of T cell receptor beta chains from one sample in a study of multiple sclerosis patients with progressive multifocal leukoencephalopathy. TCRdb's copy holds only in-frame clones and misses some; the assay was immunoSEQ multiplex PCR. This table holds some 30,000 clones, more than 70% found once. Here the sequenced sample was PBMCs, taken from a patient treated with natalizumab. The receptors originated from a woman aged 25-40 years with progressive multifocal leukoencephalopathy. Both conserved end residues are part of each CDR3. Fields, in order: clone size, V gene, J gene, D gene, CDR3 DNA, CDR3 protein. D genes are given only for firm matches. A row's size may be missing; if present it is once, few, many or a size class.

abundance: .
v_gene: TRBV11-3
j_gene: TRBJ2-1
d_gene: TRBD2
CDR3nt: TGTGCCAGCAGCTTAACGTCTAGCGGGAGGAATGAGCAGTTCTTC
CDR3aa: CASSLTSSGRNEQFF

abundance: .
v_gene: TRBV6-6
j_gene: TRBJ1-5
d_gene: .
CDR3nt: TGTGCCAGCAGTACCATCAGCAATCAGCCCCAGCATTTT
CDR3aa: CASSTISNQPQHF

abundance: .
v_gene: TRBV11-3
j_gene: TRBJ1-4
d_gene: TRBD1
CDR3nt: TGTGCCAGCAGGCCAAGTGAAATCCAGGGGGAGTACGAAAAACTGTTTTTT
CDR3aa: CASRPSEIQGEYEKLFF

abundance: .
v_gene: TRBV2
j_gene: TRBJ1-1
d_gene: .
CDR3nt: TGTGCCAGCAAAATAATGGCAGGGAGGGGAACTGAAGCTTTCTTT
CDR3aa: CASKIMAGRGTEAFF

abundance: .
v_gene: TRBV5-5
j_gene: TRBJ2-1
d_gene: .
CDR3nt: TGTGCCAGCAGCTTGGAGGTCTACAATGAGCAGTTCTTC
CDR3aa: CASSLEVYNEQFF

abundance: few
v_gene: TRBV7-2
j_gene: TRBJ1-1
d_gene: TRBD1
CDR3nt: TGTGCCAGCAAAAGGACAGGGGCGAACACTGAAGCTTTCTTT
CDR3aa: CASKRTGANTEAFF

abundance: .
v_gene: TRBV30
j_gene: TRBJ1-2
d_gene: .
CDR3nt: TGTGCCTGGAGTAAAACAGGCTTAGCTAACTATGGCTACACCTTC
CDR3aa: CAWSKTGLANYGYTF

abundance: .
v_gene: TRBV6-5
j_gene: TRBJ2-5
d_gene: .
CDR3nt: TGTGCCAGCTCGTGGTCCCCGGGGAGGGAGACCCAGTACTTC
CDR3aa: CASSWSPGRETQYF

abundance: few
v_gene: TRBV13
j_gene: TRBJ1-5
d_gene: .
CDR3nt: TGTGCCACCCGCAACCACAATCAGCCCCAGCATTTT
CDR3aa: CATRNHNQPQHF

abundance: .
v_gene: TRBV28
j_gene: TRBJ1-1
d_gene: TRBD1
CDR3nt: TGTGCCAGCAGGGGACAGGGGGCTGGAGGCACTGAAGCTTTCTTT
CDR3aa: CASRGQGAGGTEAFF

abundance: .
v_gene: TRBV19
j_gene: TRBJ1-2
d_gene: TRBD1
CDR3nt: TGTGCCAGTGGATCGGGGACAGACCTGGGAGCGTACACCTTC
CDR3aa: CASGSGTDLGAYTF

abundance: .
v_gene: TRBV4-3
j_gene: TRBJ2-7
d_gene: TRBD1
CDR3nt: TGCGCCAGCAGCCGAGCCCTCGACAGGGGGCTTTACGAGCAGTACTTC
CDR3aa: CASSRALDRGLYEQYF

abundance: .
v_gene: TRBV25-1
j_gene: TRBJ2-2
d_gene: .
CDR3nt: TGTGCCAGCAGCACAAATGGGGGAGCCGGGGAGCTGTTTTTT
CDR3aa: CASSTNGGAGELFF

abundance: .
v_gene: TRBV10-3
j_gene: TRBJ1-1
d_gene: TRBD1
CDR3nt: TGTGCCTCCCAGACAGGGATGAACACTGAAGCTTTCTTT
CDR3aa: CASQTGMNTEAFF

abundance: .
v_gene: TRBV29-1
j_gene: TRBJ2-5
d_gene: .
CDR3nt: TGCAGCGTTGAAGATCTTCCAGCTACAAGGACCCAGTACTTC
CDR3aa: CSVEDLPATRTQYF

abundance: .
v_gene: TRBV11-2
j_gene: TRBJ1-3
d_gene: .
CDR3nt: TGTGCCAGCAGCTTAGATAGAGGGGGACACCCCACAACCTCTGGAAACACCATATATTTT
CDR3aa: CASSLDRGGHPTTSGNTIYF

abundance: once
v_gene: TRBV2
j_gene: TRBJ2-5
d_gene: TRBD2
CDR3nt: TGTGCCAGCACGGGGGGGTCGCAAGAGACCCAGTACTTC
CDR3aa: CASTGGSQETQYF

abundance: .
v_gene: TRBV19
j_gene: TRBJ2-5
d_gene: .
CDR3nt: TGTGCCAGTAAAGGGGCAGCCTGGGATGGTCAGACCCAGTACTTC
CDR3aa: CASKGAAWDGQTQYF